This is a list of T cell receptor beta chains from one sample in a study of neurological immune-mediated disorders. A single record per CDR3 protein comes from TCRdb applying MiXCR to the 5' RACE reads. The sample carries about 66,000 distinct CDR3 sequences, around 3.3% recorded once. Sequencing was performed on PBMCs. Source of these receptors: a middle-aged man with multiple sclerosis. CDR3s include the opening cysteine and the closing phenylalanine or tryptophan. D genes are given only for firm matches. Clone size appears in some rows only: once, few, many, or a class for an expanded clone.

j_call: TRBJ2-2
v_call: TRBV5-1
cdr3_length: 13
clone_size: many
d_call: TRBD1
cdr3_aa: CASSPDRAGELFF
cdr3_nt: TGCGCCAGCAGCCCCGACAGGGCGGGGGAGCTGTTTTTT

j_call: TRBJ2-5
v_call: TRBV5-1
cdr3_length: 15
clone_size: many
d_call: -
cdr3_aa: CASSLSTSGAETQYF
cdr3_nt: TGCGCCAGCAGCTTATCGACCTCGGGGGCAGAGACCCAGTACTTC

j_call: TRBJ2-3
v_call: TRBV7-2
cdr3_length: 13
clone_size: many
d_call: -
cdr3_aa: CASSVTGTDTQYF
cdr3_nt: TGTGCCAGCAGCGTAACAGGGACAGATACGCAGTATTTT

j_call: TRBJ1-6
v_call: TRBV5-6
cdr3_length: 13
clone_size: many
d_call: -
cdr3_aa: CASSLGGNSPLHF
cdr3_nt: TGTGCCAGCAGCTTGGGAGGGAATTCACCCCTCCACTTT

j_call: TRBJ1-1
v_call: TRBV29-1
cdr3_length: 13
clone_size: many
d_call: TRBD1
cdr3_aa: CSVEGTGGTEAFF
cdr3_nt: TGCAGCGTTGAAGGGACAGGGGGCACTGAAGCTTTCTTT

j_call: TRBJ2-1
v_call: TRBV5-1
cdr3_length: 16
clone_size: many
d_call: TRBD2
cdr3_aa: CASSLVASGGANEQFF
cdr3_nt: TGCGCCAGCAGCTTGGTGGCTAGCGGGGGGGCCAATGAGCAGTTCTTC

j_call: TRBJ1-2
v_call: TRBV7-4
cdr3_length: 16
clone_size: many
d_call: TRBD1
cdr3_aa: CASSFGQGFGIYGYTF
cdr3_nt: TGTGCCAGCAGCTTCGGACAGGGGTTTGGGATCTATGGCTACACCTTC

j_call: TRBJ1-2
v_call: TRBV6-2/TRBV6-3
cdr3_length: 11
clone_size: many
d_call: -
cdr3_aa: CAGGTLGGYTF
cdr3_nt: TGTGCCGGCGGGACCCTCGGAGGCTACACCTTC

j_call: TRBJ1-1
v_call: TRBV24-1
cdr3_length: 13
clone_size: many
d_call: -
cdr3_aa: CATSEEMGGEAFF
cdr3_nt: TGTGCCACCAGTGAAGAAATGGGCGGTGAAGCTTTCTTT

j_call: TRBJ1-2
v_call: TRBV5-6
cdr3_length: 15
clone_size: many
d_call: TRBD1
cdr3_aa: CASSLGDRGLYGYTF
cdr3_nt: TGTGCCAGCAGCTTGGGAGACAGGGGTCTATATGGCTACACCTTC

j_call: TRBJ1-5
v_call: TRBV20-1
cdr3_length: 16
clone_size: many
d_call: -
cdr3_aa: CSASESLQGANQPQHF
cdr3_nt: TGCAGTGCCTCAGAATCCCTCCAAGGGGCCAATCAGCCCCAGCATTTT

j_call: TRBJ2-4
v_call: TRBV6-5
cdr3_length: 13
clone_size: -
d_call: -
cdr3_aa: CASSQQGIKIQYF
cdr3_nt: TGTGCCAGCAGTCAACAGGGTATAAAAATTCAGTACTTC

j_call: TRBJ1-5
v_call: TRBV24-1
cdr3_length: 14
clone_size: many
d_call: -
cdr3_aa: CATSMAGSNQPQHF
cdr3_nt: TGTGCCACCAGTATGGCCGGAAGCAATCAGCCCCAGCATTTT

j_call: TRBJ2-1
v_call: TRBV7-3
cdr3_length: 16
clone_size: many
d_call: TRBD2
cdr3_aa: CASSPVSGSGRNEQFF
cdr3_nt: TGTGCCAGCAGCCCCGTTAGCGGGAGTGGTAGGAATGAGCAGTTCTTC

j_call: TRBJ2-3
v_call: TRBV29-1
cdr3_length: 13
clone_size: many
d_call: -
cdr3_aa: CSVDTGSTDTQYF
cdr3_nt: TGCAGCGTTGATACAGGGAGCACAGATACGCAGTATTTT

j_call: TRBJ2-5
v_call: TRBV12-3/TRBV12-4
cdr3_length: 13
clone_size: many
d_call: TRBD1
cdr3_aa: CASNRDRGGTQYF
cdr3_nt: TGTGCCAGCAATCGGGACAGGGGAGGGACCCAGTACTTC

j_call: TRBJ2-1
v_call: TRBV19
cdr3_length: 16
clone_size: -
d_call: TRBD2
cdr3_aa: CASSRSLPGAGGEQFF
cdr3_nt: TGTGCCAGTAGTCGATCCCTTCCGGGAGCGGGAGGTGAGCAGTTCTTC

j_call: TRBJ2-1
v_call: TRBV6-6
cdr3_length: 13
clone_size: many
d_call: -
cdr3_aa: CASSRTRNNEQFF
cdr3_nt: TGTGCCAGCAGCCGAACGAGAAACAATGAGCAGTTCTTC

j_call: TRBJ1-4
v_call: TRBV4-1
cdr3_length: 13
clone_size: many
d_call: -
cdr3_aa: CASSQDPGRELFF
cdr3_nt: TGCGCCAGCAGCCAAGATCCTGGGAGGGAACTGTTTTTT

j_call: TRBJ1-1
v_call: TRBV5-1
cdr3_length: 13
clone_size: many
d_call: -
cdr3_aa: CASSPSRGAEAFF
cdr3_nt: TGCGCCAGCAGCCCTTCGAGGGGTGCTGAAGCTTTCTTT

j_call: TRBJ2-2
v_call: TRBV7-7
cdr3_length: 13
clone_size: many
d_call: -
cdr3_aa: CASSLAPSGELFF
cdr3_nt: TGTGCCAGCAGCTTAGCCCCGAGCGGGGAGCTGTTTTTT

j_call: TRBJ1-5
v_call: TRBV7-2
cdr3_length: 14
clone_size: -
d_call: -
cdr3_aa: CASSLLGINQPQHF
cdr3_nt: TGTGCCAGCAGCTTGTTAGGGATCAATCAGCCCCAGCATTTT

j_call: TRBJ2-1
v_call: TRBV10-3
cdr3_length: 15
clone_size: many
d_call: TRBD2
cdr3_aa: CAISGTSSEYNEQFF
cdr3_nt: TGTGCCATCAGTGGGACTAGCAGCGAATACAATGAGCAGTTCTTC

j_call: TRBJ2-1
v_call: TRBV4-1
cdr3_length: 14
clone_size: many
d_call: -
cdr3_aa: CASARDQNFNEQFF
cdr3_nt: TGCGCCAGCGCCCGGGACCAAAATTTCAATGAGCAGTTCTTC

j_call: TRBJ2-5
v_call: TRBV6-5
cdr3_length: 14
clone_size: many
d_call: -
cdr3_aa: CASSYSVYWKTQYF
cdr3_nt: TGTGCCAGCAGTTACTCGGTCTATTGGAAGACCCAGTACTTC

j_call: TRBJ2-1
v_call: TRBV20-1
cdr3_length: 16
clone_size: many
d_call: TRBD2
cdr3_aa: CSAHGLAGGVRNEQFF
cdr3_nt: TGCAGTGCTCACGGACTAGCGGGAGGGGTAAGGAATGAGCAGTTCTTC

j_call: TRBJ2-7
v_call: TRBV12-3/TRBV12-4
cdr3_length: 13
clone_size: many
d_call: TRBD1
cdr3_aa: CASSSPGGDEQYF
cdr3_nt: TGTGCCAGCAGCTCTCCAGGGGGCGACGAGCAGTACTTC

j_call: TRBJ1-3
v_call: TRBV6-5
cdr3_length: 15
clone_size: many
d_call: -
cdr3_aa: CASSYRGTSGNTIYF
cdr3_nt: TGTGCCAGCAGTTACCGCGGGACCTCTGGAAACACCATATATTTT

j_call: TRBJ1-1
v_call: TRBV20-1
cdr3_length: 14
clone_size: many
d_call: -
cdr3_aa: CSARYAGLNTEAFF
cdr3_nt: TGCAGTGCTAGATACGCAGGTTTGAACACTGAAGCTTTCTTT

j_call: TRBJ2-1
v_call: TRBV7-3
cdr3_length: 15
clone_size: many
d_call: TRBD2
cdr3_aa: CASSLKASGSNEQFF
cdr3_nt: TGTGCCAGCAGCTTAAAGGCTAGCGGGAGCAATGAGCAGTTCTTC

j_call: TRBJ2-3
v_call: TRBV18
cdr3_length: 18
clone_size: many
d_call: TRBD2
cdr3_aa: CASSPIRRRGGPPDTQYF
cdr3_nt: TGTGCCAGCTCACCAATTAGGAGACGCGGGGGGCCGCCAGATACGCAGTATTTT

j_call: TRBJ1-1
v_call: TRBV24-1
cdr3_length: 16
clone_size: many
d_call: -
cdr3_aa: CATSDPGPLPNTEAFF
cdr3_nt: TGTGCCACCAGTGATCCGGGGCCCCTACCGAACACTGAAGCTTTCTTT

j_call: TRBJ2-6
v_call: TRBV3-1
cdr3_length: 18
clone_size: many
d_call: -
cdr3_aa: CASSYAQGRSAGANVLTF
cdr3_nt: TGTGCCAGCAGCTACGCACAGGGCCGCTCGGCGGGGGCCAACGTCCTGACTTTC

j_call: TRBJ1-6
v_call: TRBV7-9
cdr3_length: 13
clone_size: many
d_call: TRBD1
cdr3_aa: CAVGGQGNSPLHF
cdr3_nt: TGTGCCGTGGGGGGACAGGGGAATTCACCCCTCCACTTT

j_call: TRBJ2-1
v_call: TRBV20-1
cdr3_length: 12
clone_size: many
d_call: -
cdr3_aa: CSALPVYNEQFF
cdr3_nt: TGCAGTGCCCTCCCCGTCTACAATGAGCAGTTCTTC

j_call: TRBJ2-1
v_call: TRBV20-1
cdr3_length: 15
clone_size: many
d_call: TRBD2
cdr3_aa: CSARRLAGVYNEQFF
cdr3_nt: TGCAGTGCTAGACGCCTAGCGGGAGTCTACAATGAGCAGTTCTTC

j_call: TRBJ2-7
v_call: TRBV5-1
cdr3_length: 15
clone_size: many
d_call: TRBD1
cdr3_aa: CASSLGTGAPDEQYF
cdr3_nt: TGCGCCAGCAGCTTGGGCACAGGGGCTCCCGACGAGCAGTACTTC

j_call: TRBJ2-2
v_call: TRBV20-1
cdr3_length: 17
clone_size: many
d_call: TRBD1
cdr3_aa: CSARGLTRDGTGGELFF
cdr3_nt: TGCAGTGCTAGAGGACTGACGCGGGACGGGACAGGAGGGGAGCTGTTTTTT

j_call: TRBJ2-7
v_call: TRBV29-1
cdr3_length: 12
clone_size: many
d_call: -
cdr3_aa: CSVEEPGYEQYF
cdr3_nt: TGCAGCGTTGAAGAACCTGGCTACGAGCAGTACTTC

j_call: TRBJ1-6
v_call: TRBV12-3/TRBV12-4
cdr3_length: 14
clone_size: many
d_call: -
cdr3_aa: CASSQGNGNSPLHF
cdr3_nt: TGTGCCAGCAGTCAGGGGAACGGGAATTCACCCCTCCACTTT

j_call: TRBJ2-7
v_call: TRBV5-6
cdr3_length: 14
clone_size: many
d_call: -
cdr3_aa: CASRGTGGTYEQYF
cdr3_nt: TGTGCCAGCAGGGGGACTGGGGGAACCTACGAGCAGTACTTC

j_call: TRBJ1-2
v_call: TRBV12-3/TRBV12-4
cdr3_length: 13
clone_size: many
d_call: -
cdr3_aa: CASSFFEASGYTF
cdr3_nt: TGTGCCAGCAGTTTCTTCGAGGCAAGTGGCTACACCTTC

j_call: TRBJ2-7
v_call: TRBV20-1
cdr3_length: 16
clone_size: few
d_call: TRBD2
cdr3_aa: CSAMGTSGRPPEEQYF
cdr3_nt: TGCAGTGCTATGGGGACTAGCGGGAGGCCGCCGGAAGAGCAGTACTTC

j_call: TRBJ2-1
v_call: TRBV5-1
cdr3_length: 16
clone_size: many
d_call: TRBD2
cdr3_aa: CASSLGSSGREKEQFF
cdr3_nt: TGCGCCAGCAGCTTGGGGTCTAGCGGGAGGGAGAAGGAGCAGTTCTTC

j_call: TRBJ2-2
v_call: TRBV11-3
cdr3_length: 14
clone_size: many
d_call: -
cdr3_aa: CASSHWTNTGELFF
cdr3_nt: TGTGCCAGCAGCCATTGGACGAACACCGGGGAGCTGTTTTTT

j_call: TRBJ2-1
v_call: TRBV5-1
cdr3_length: 15
clone_size: many
d_call: TRBD2
cdr3_aa: CASSQGLAGVNEQFF
cdr3_nt: TGCGCCAGCAGCCAGGGACTAGCGGGAGTCAATGAGCAGTTCTTC

j_call: TRBJ2-2
v_call: TRBV5-1
cdr3_length: 14
clone_size: many
d_call: -
cdr3_aa: CASTLTRTSGELFF
cdr3_nt: TGCGCCAGCACCCTGACCAGGACCTCCGGGGAGCTGTTTTTT

j_call: TRBJ2-5
v_call: TRBV5-1
cdr3_length: 12
clone_size: many
d_call: -
cdr3_aa: CASSRSQETQYF
cdr3_nt: TGCGCCAGCAGCCGATCCCAAGAGACCCAGTACTTC

j_call: TRBJ2-6
v_call: TRBV2
cdr3_length: 18
clone_size: many
d_call: -
cdr3_aa: CASGELGHREWRANVLTF
cdr3_nt: TGTGCCAGCGGCGAGTTAGGCCACAGGGAGTGGCGAGCCAACGTCCTGACTTTC

j_call: TRBJ2-1
v_call: TRBV5-5
cdr3_length: 15
clone_size: many
d_call: TRBD2
cdr3_aa: CASSLMTSGGAGQFF
cdr3_nt: TGTGCCAGCAGCTTAATGACTAGCGGGGGTGCTGGGCAGTTCTTC

j_call: TRBJ1-1
v_call: TRBV7-2
cdr3_length: 14
clone_size: few
d_call: -
cdr3_aa: CASSLGPVDTEAFF
cdr3_nt: TGTGCCAGCAGCCTCGGACCGGTGGACACTGAAGCTTTCTTT

j_call: TRBJ2-7
v_call: TRBV5-1
cdr3_length: 14
clone_size: many
d_call: -
cdr3_aa: CASSLYGTAYEQYF
cdr3_nt: TGCGCCAGCAGCTTGTACGGGACCGCCTACGAGCAGTACTTC

j_call: TRBJ1-1
v_call: TRBV4-1
cdr3_length: 16
clone_size: many
d_call: TRBD1
cdr3_aa: CASSQDGFRGPYKAFF
cdr3_nt: TGCGCCAGCAGCCAAGATGGGTTCAGGGGGCCGTACAAAGCTTTCTTT

j_call: TRBJ1-2
v_call: TRBV28
cdr3_length: 14
clone_size: many
d_call: -
cdr3_aa: CASSTDRLFYGYTF
cdr3_nt: TGTGCCAGCAGTACTGACCGGCTATTCTATGGCTACACCTTC

j_call: TRBJ1-2
v_call: TRBV10-2
cdr3_length: 13
clone_size: many
d_call: -
cdr3_aa: CASSESQNYGYTF
cdr3_nt: TGCGCCAGCAGTGAGTCTCAGAACTATGGCTACACCTTC

j_call: TRBJ1-2
v_call: TRBV2
cdr3_length: 13
clone_size: many
d_call: TRBD1
cdr3_aa: CASSEAGGDGYTF
cdr3_nt: TGTGCCAGCAGTGAAGCAGGGGGCGATGGCTACACCTTC

j_call: TRBJ1-4
v_call: TRBV4-2
cdr3_length: 17
clone_size: many
d_call: -
cdr3_aa: CASSQEARIRTNEKLFF
cdr3_nt: TGTGCCAGCAGCCAAGAGGCCAGAATAAGGACTAATGAAAAACTGTTTTTT